The rows below give T cell receptor beta chains drawn from one sample of a study of technical replicates of blood from a handful of donors. Assay used: immunoSEQ multiplex PCR; TCRdb lists only in-frame clones, some missing. The sample includes tens of thousands of clones, approximately 94% of them seen just once. The material sequenced was T cells isolated from PBMCs. Receptors originate from a human donor in good health. CDR3s include the opening cysteine and the closing phenylalanine or tryptophan. The listing skips clone size in some rows; elsewhere it reads once, few, many or a size class.

TRBV30	15	TRBJ2-3	NA	CAWSPGTSSGDTQYF
TRBV6-4	15	TRBJ2-1	NA	CASSELAGRIAEQFF
TRBV29-1	16	TRBJ2-3	NA	CSVEDGKGGSTDTQYF
TRBV27	13	TRBJ2-7	NA	CASSSTFLYEQYF
TRBV2	12	TRBJ2-7	NA	CAVRQGFDEQYF
TRBV28	14	TRBJ2-7	NA	CASRLTSGFYEQYF
TRBV4-1	15	TRBJ1-2	NA	CASSQRQGNNNGYTF
TRBV30	14	TRBJ1-2	NA	CAWRSAGTSNGYTF
TRBV7-9	15	TRBJ2-2	NA	CASSLTGTGTGELFF
TRBV5-1	12	TRBJ1-1	NA	CASSFTGSEAFF
TRBV27	13	TRBJ1-1	few	CASSFGGLSEAFF
TRBV7-9	13	TRBJ2-7	NA	CASSSTVYYEQYF
TRBV5-8	15	TRBJ2-1	once	CASSLGVSGDNEQFF
TRBV2	15	TRBJ1-5	NA	CASSEGVGSNQPQHF
TRBV6-5	13	TRBJ1-2	once	CASGYRGNYGYTF
TRBV7-3	15	TRBJ2-1	NA	CASSGGLASYNEQFF
TRBV6-1	12	TRBJ2-7	NA	CASSEHRDEQYF
TRBV29-1	12	TRBJ2-7	NA	CSALGVLDEQYF
TRBV28	17	TRBJ1-5	NA	CASSLIGETSGNQPQHF
TRBV18	15	TRBJ2-7	NA	CASSLGTRDLHEQYF
TRBV20-1	10	TRBJ1-2	NA	CSARQYGYTF
TRBV15	15	TRBJ2-1	NA	CATSRDLSAYNEQFF
TRBV30	12	TRBJ1-2	NA	CAWSVTSYGYTF
TRBV7-2	16	TRBJ2-1	NA	CASSLVAGQWGGEQFF
TRBV19	17	TRBJ2-3	once	CASSTPWDRGSTDTQYF
TRBV4-1	16	TRBJ2-7	NA	CASSQQVQRERYEQYF
TRBV15	16	TRBJ2-7	NA	CATSRDVEGKDYEQYF
TRBV7-6	14	TRBJ2-7	once	CASSSGQGPLQQYF
TRBV12-5	13	TRBJ1-2	NA	CASGPGQGSGYTF
TRBV4-1	13	TRBJ1-2	NA	CASSQGGGYGYTF
TRBV9	16	TRBJ2-3	NA	CASSEGLAGGTDTQYF
TRBV6-1	13	TRBJ2-2	once	CASIPGITGELFF
TRBV5-4	15	TRBJ2-4	NA	CASSSGDRKGNIQYF
TRBV6-6	16	TRBJ2-3	NA	CASSYSSGIDTDTQYF
TRBV7-8	13	TRBJ1-2	NA	CASSLREGSGYTF
TRBV11-2	13	TRBJ2-7	NA	CASSFLVPYEQYF
TRBV4-3	16	TRBJ2-1	once	CASSQDKSSRGHEQFF
TRBV19	16	TRBJ1-2	NA	CATYSGTGGSNYGYTF
TRBV4-3	15	TRBJ1-5	NA	CASSQDGGVNQPQHF
TRBV30	15	TRBJ1-1	NA	CAWTFDYRLNTEAFF
TRBV30	15	TRBJ1-2	NA	CAWSEHLTGTIGYTF
TRBV2	13	TRBJ2-2	once	CASSDLLTGELFF
TRBV11-1	15	TRBJ2-1	NA	CASTLALADYNEQFF
TRBV30	15	TRBJ2-7	NA	CAWSGVLAAGLEQYF